Shown below are 17 T cell receptor beta chains from a single sample sequenced in a study of control samples from healthy donors and cancer patients (dated by TCRdb to the early 2020s). Libraries came from the immunoSEQ multiplex PCR assay. As stored in TCRdb, this immuneACCESS dataset retains in-frame rearrangements with V and J assigned. A fraction of the clones does not appear; measured against another copy, unresolved V genes explain less than half of the discrepancy, and the remainder lacks a known reason. The sample table shows approximately 70,000 clones, and nearly 85% are seen once. In total, the top ten clones hold 15% to 19% of the sample. Material for sequencing was blood. The receptor source for this set is a man aged 60 to 69 in good health.

The chain joins TRBV19 to TRBJ2-1; 8 bases are a match to TRBD2. Germline V gene sequence: CDR1 LNHDA, CDR2 SQIVND (reference sequence). Losses at the gene ends were 1 base for V and 8 bases for J; bases not matched to a gene: 4. The CDR3 is 14 residues long. CDR3 sequence reads: CASSIAWTSYEQFF. DNA for the CDR3: TGTGCCAGTAGTATAGCCTGGACTAGCTATGAGCAGTTCTTC.

V and J are TRBV4-1 and TRBJ2-1; 8 bases are shared with TRBD2. With V trimmed by 2 bases and J by 0 bases, 9 bases remained unmatched. The CDR3 is 18 amino acids. The germline CDR1 and CDR2 sequences are MGHRA and YSYEKL. In DNA, the CDR3 is TGCGCCAGCAGCCAAAAACTAGCGGATTTGAGCTCCTACAATGAGCAGTTCTTC. Translating gives CASSQKLADLSSYNEQFF.

This clone came up a few times. The rearrangement links TRBV7-6 to TRBJ2-3, with D perhaps matching TRBD1 or TRBD2 (5 bases each). V lost 0 bases to trimming and J lost 0 bases, with 7 bases between them. Per the germline V gene, CDR1 is SGHVS and CDR2 is FNYEAQ. This CDR3 has 15 residues. CDR3 sequence reads: CASSLAGASTDTQYF. In nucleotides, the CDR3 is TGTGCCAGCAGCTTAGCCGGGGCTAGCACAGATACGCAGTATTTT.

The genes are TRBV12-3 or TRBV12-4 and TRBJ1-1; no clear D. There are 13 residues in the CDR3. Trimming removed 5 bases from V and 1 base from J, with 8 bases in between. The CDR3 DNA follows: TGTGCCAGCAGTCCGAACACGAACACTGAAGCTTTCTTT. Translation: CASSPNTNTEAFF.

The chain is built from TRBV15 and TRBJ2-1; unclear D gene. This CDR3 spans 16 amino acids. V lost 2 bases and J lost 1, with 12 bases in between. From germline, CDR1 is LNHNV and CDR2 YYDKDF (reference sequence). The chain's CDR3 is CATSRSLGVSYNEQFF. CDR3 nucleotides: TGTGCCACCAGCAGATCGCTCGGAGTTTCCTACAATGAGCAGTTCTTC.

Here the CDR3 reads CASSATGTGIGNTIYF. The CDR3 DNA is TGCGCCAGCAGCGCCACCGGGACAGGGATCGGAAACACCATATATTTT. V usage is TRBV5-1 and J usage is TRBJ1-3, with 9 bases identical to TRBD1. Per germline, CDR1 SGHRS and CDR2 YFSETQ. The CDR3 length is 16 residues. Trimming cost V 4 bases and J 4 bases; bases outside gene matches: 9.

V is TRBV25-1 and J is TRBJ2-2; 7 nucleotides match TRBD2. This CDR3 has 14 residues. CDR1 MGHDK and CDR2 SYGVNS come from the germline V gene. Trimming at V came to 8 bases and at J to 1 base, leaving 4 bases not matched to a gene. CDR3 DNA: TGTGCCAGCCGGGGGGTAGGGAACACCGGGGAGCTGTTTTTT. Its protein product is CASRGVGNTGELFF.

This clone appeared once. The V call is TRBV19, the J call TRBJ2-3; D not certain. Germline CDR1 LNHDA, CDR2 SQIVND (reference sequence). The CDR3 sequence is 14 residues long. V was shortened by 3 bases and J by 0 bases, with 7 bases between the two germline ends. CDR3: CASSMDPSTDTQYF. The CDR3, as DNA: TGTGCCAGTAGTATGGACCCAAGCACAGATACGCAGTATTTT.

The chain couples TRBV7-8 to TRBJ2-7; perhaps TRBD1 as D (5 bases). The CDR3 contains 15 residues. The V gene lost 5 bases and the J gene lost 6 bases, with 20 bases spanning the gap. The germline V gene encodes CDR1 SGHVS and CDR2 FQNEAQ. CDR3 sequence: CASSPERSRVREQYF. The CDR3 DNA sequence: TGTGCCAGCAGCCCCGAGAGAAGCAGGGTACGCGAGCAGTACTTC.

This clone was detected once. This sequence joins TRBV5-1 and TRBJ1-3; weak D call: TRBD1 (5 bases). The CDR3 loop spans 16 amino acids. CDR1 SGHRS and CDR2 YFSETQ come from the germline V gene. V dropped 4 bases and J dropped 0 bases, with 14 bases sitting between them. As DNA, the CDR3 is TGCGCCAGCAGCACCGGGGGACGGAGCTCTGGAAACACCATATATTTT. It specifies CASSTGGRSSGNTIYF.

The rearrangement links TRBV20-1 to TRBJ2-5; 16 bases align to TRBD2. V lost 3 bases, J lost 4 bases, and 5 bases stayed unmatched. The CDR3 runs 16 residues. Germline values: CDR1 DFQATT, CDR2 SNEGSKA (reference sequence). CDR3 region: CSASGTSGRARETQYF. The CDR3 DNA reads TGCAGTGCTAGTGGGACTAGCGGGAGGGCCAGAGAGACCCAGTACTTC.

This rearrangement joins TRBV27 to TRBJ2-1; 14 nucleotides agree with TRBD2. The CDR3 is 18 residues long. CDR1 is MNHEY and CDR2 is SMNVEV in the germline V gene (reference sequence). Trimming cost V 3 bases and J 4 bases; bases outside gene matches: 8. CDR3 nucleotides: TGTGCCAGCAGTTTCGGGACTAGCGGGAGCTCAAGGTACAATGAGCAGTTCTTC. Translating gives CASSFGTSGSSRYNEQFF.

This chain links TRBV5-1 with TRBJ2-7, with 7 bases aligning to TRBD1. V lost 2 bases and J lost 1; bases outside the gene matches: 3. This CDR3 spans 14 amino acids. CDR1 is SGHRS, CDR2 YFSETQ, per germline. CDR3 protein: CASSFIQGSYEQYF. In DNA, the CDR3 is TGCGCCAGCAGCTTTATACAGGGGTCCTACGAGCAGTACTTC.

The chain employs TRBV6-5 and TRBJ1-5, with D tentatively TRBD1 (5 bases). This CDR3 region has 14 residues. V was cut by 1 base and J by 3 bases, with 7 bases left in between. Looked up from germline, CDR1 is MNHEY and CDR2 is SVGAGI. CDR3 in DNA: TGTGCCAGCAGTTACTGGGGGGTCAATCAGCCCCAGCATTTT. Translation gives CASSYWGVNQPQHF.

The genes are TRBV6-5 and TRBJ2-7; maybe TRBD1 (5 bases). From germline, CDR1 is MNHEY and CDR2 SVGAGI. This CDR3 has 14 residues. Trimming took off 5 bases at V and 0 bases at J, with 11 bases between the two ends. The CDR3 sequence: CASSRDRISYEQYF. In nucleotides, the CDR3 is TGTGCCAGCAGTCGCGACAGAATCTCCTACGAGCAGTACTTC.

This chain links TRBV24-1 with TRBJ1-5; D gene uncertain. The CDR3 consists of 12 residues. The ends were cut back, 1 base at V and 3 bases at J, with 0 bases in the middle. CDR1 is KGHDR, CDR2 SFDVKD, per germline. CDR3 loop: CATSDFNQPQHF. The CDR3 DNA is TGTGCCACCAGTGATTTCAATCAGCCCCAGCATTTT.

J is TRBJ2-1 and V is TRBV10-2; 9 nucleotides match TRBD2. Losses at the gene ends were 6 bases for V and 4 bases for J; bases not matched to a gene: 10. CDR1 is WSHSY, CDR2 SAAADI, per germline. The CDR3 has 16 residues. The CDR3 region is CASSQGGLAGYNEQFF. CDR3 coding DNA: TGCGCCAGCAGCCAAGGGGGGCTAGCGGGATACAATGAGCAGTTCTTC.